What follows describes a single T cell receptor beta chain. Its antigen is currently unknown. A read error may account for a junction end that differs from germline. Molecular barcoding with unique molecular identifiers was used for the TCRbeta library. TCRdb passed the PCR reads through MiXCR, listing each CDR3 protein once. The sample consists of about 980,000 distinct CDR3 sequences, roughly 31% of them appearing once. This sample is part of a study of T-cell reconstitution after alpha-beta-depleted transplantation in children. General study results and limits: Some patients showed high day-60 TCRbeta diversity, which derived from surviving recipient T cells and thymic progenitors. In patients about two months after transplant, alpha-beta T cells reportedly arose from several hundred expanded graft clones. The main origin of T-cell counts and diversity one year after transplant was newly produced T cells.

This clonotype originated in a boy under two years old who had a stem cell transplant for SCID, so the T cells may come from the graft donor. Here the sequenced sample was PBMCs, mostly from graft donor cells, taken 360 days after TCRalphabeta/CD19-depleted stem cell transplant.

The CDR3 DNA reads TGTGCCAGCAGTTTCCTGAGTGGGGGGAATGAGGAGTTCTTC. Protein sequence: CASSFLSGGNEEFF. The chain employs TRBV12-3 or TRBV12-4 and TRBJ2-1, with D possibly TRBD2 on 6 matching bases. This CDR3 is 14 amino acids long.